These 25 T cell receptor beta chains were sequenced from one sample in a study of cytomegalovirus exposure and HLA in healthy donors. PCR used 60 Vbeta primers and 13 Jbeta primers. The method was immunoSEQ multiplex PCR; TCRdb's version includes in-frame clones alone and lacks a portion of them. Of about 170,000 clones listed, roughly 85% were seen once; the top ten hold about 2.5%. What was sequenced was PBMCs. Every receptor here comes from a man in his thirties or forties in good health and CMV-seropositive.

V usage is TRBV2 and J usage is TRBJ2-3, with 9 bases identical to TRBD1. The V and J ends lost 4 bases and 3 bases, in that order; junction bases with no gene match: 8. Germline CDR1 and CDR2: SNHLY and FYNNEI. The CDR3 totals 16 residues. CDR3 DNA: TGTGCCAGCAGTGGAGCAGGGACAGGGCGGACAGATACGCAGTATTTT. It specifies CASSGAGTGRTDTQYF.

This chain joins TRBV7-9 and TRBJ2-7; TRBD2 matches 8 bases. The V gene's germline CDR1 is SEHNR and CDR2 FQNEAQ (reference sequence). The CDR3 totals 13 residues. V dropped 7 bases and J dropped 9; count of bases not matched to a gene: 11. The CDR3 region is CASTRGLGDAQYV. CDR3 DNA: TGTGCCAGCACCCGGGGACTAGGGGATGCGCAGTACGTC.

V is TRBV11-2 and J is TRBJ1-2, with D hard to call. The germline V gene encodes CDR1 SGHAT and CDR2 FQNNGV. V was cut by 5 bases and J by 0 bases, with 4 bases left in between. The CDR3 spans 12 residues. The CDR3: CASSRSNYGYTF. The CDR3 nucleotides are TGTGCCAGCAGCCGGTCTAACTATGGCTACACCTTC.

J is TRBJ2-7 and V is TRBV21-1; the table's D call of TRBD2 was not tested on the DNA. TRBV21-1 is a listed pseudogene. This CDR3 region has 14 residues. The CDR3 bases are TGTGCCAGCAGCGGTAGCGGGAGGGCCGACGAGCAGTACGTC. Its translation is CASSGSGRADEQYV.

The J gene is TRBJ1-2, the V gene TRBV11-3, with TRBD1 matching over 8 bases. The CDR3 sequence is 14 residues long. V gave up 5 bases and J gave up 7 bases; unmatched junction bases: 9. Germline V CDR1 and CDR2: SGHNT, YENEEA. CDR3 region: CASSITGGKAGYTF. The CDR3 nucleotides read TGTGCCAGCAGCATCACAGGGGGGAAGGCTGGCTACACCTTC.

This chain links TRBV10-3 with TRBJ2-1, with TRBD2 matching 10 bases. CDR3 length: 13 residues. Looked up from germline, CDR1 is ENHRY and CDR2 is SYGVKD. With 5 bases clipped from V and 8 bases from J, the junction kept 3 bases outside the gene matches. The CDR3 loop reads CAISRTSGDEQFF. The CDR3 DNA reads TGTGCCATCAGTCGGACTAGCGGCGATGAGCAGTTCTTC.

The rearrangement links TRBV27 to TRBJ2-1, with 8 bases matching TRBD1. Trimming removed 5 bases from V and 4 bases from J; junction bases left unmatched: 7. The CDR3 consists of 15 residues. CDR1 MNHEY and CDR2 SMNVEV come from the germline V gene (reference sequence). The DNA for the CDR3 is TGTGCCAGCAGTGCCAGGGGGCCACAGTACAATGAGCAGTTCTTC. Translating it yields CASSARGPQYNEQFF.

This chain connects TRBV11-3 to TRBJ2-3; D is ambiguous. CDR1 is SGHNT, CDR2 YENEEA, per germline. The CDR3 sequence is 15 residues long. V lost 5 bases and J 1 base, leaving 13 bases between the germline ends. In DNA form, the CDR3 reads TGTGCCAGCAGCCCACCCCCGGTCGGCACAGATACGCAGTATTTT. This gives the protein CASSPPPVGTDTQYF. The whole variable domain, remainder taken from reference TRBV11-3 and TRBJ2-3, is EAGVVQSPRYKIIEKKQPVAFWCNPISGHNTLYWYLQNLGQGPELLIRYENEEAVDDSQLPKDRFSAERLKGVDSTLKIQPAELGDSAVYLCASSPPPVGTDTQYFGPGTRLTVL.

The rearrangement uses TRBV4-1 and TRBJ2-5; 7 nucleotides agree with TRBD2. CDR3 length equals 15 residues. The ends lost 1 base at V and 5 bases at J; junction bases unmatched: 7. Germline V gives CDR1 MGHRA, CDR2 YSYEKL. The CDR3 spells CASSQAMRETETQYF. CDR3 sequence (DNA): TGCGCCAGCAGCCAAGCTATGCGGGAGACGGAGACCCAGTACTTC.

The CDR3 spells CASSLGELNTEAFF. DNA for the CDR3: TGCGCCAGCAGCTTAGGAGAGCTGAACACTGAAGCTTTCTTT. V gene TRBV5-1 combines with J gene TRBJ1-1; D not certain. V shed 2 bases and J shed 0 bases, with 8 bases lying between them. This CDR3 region has 14 residues. CDR1 and CDR2 from the germline V gene are SGHRS and YFSETQ.

The CDR3 sequence is CASSRSGVGYGYTF. Written as DNA, the CDR3 is TGTGCCAGCAGCCGGTCGGGGGTGGGCTATGGCTACACCTTC. The rearrangement joins TRBV11-2 to TRBJ1-2; a possible D gene is TRBD1 (5 bases). V was shortened by 5 bases and J by 4 bases, with 14 bases between the two germline ends. CDR3 length equals 14 residues. Germline CDR1 and CDR2: SGHAT and FQNNGV.

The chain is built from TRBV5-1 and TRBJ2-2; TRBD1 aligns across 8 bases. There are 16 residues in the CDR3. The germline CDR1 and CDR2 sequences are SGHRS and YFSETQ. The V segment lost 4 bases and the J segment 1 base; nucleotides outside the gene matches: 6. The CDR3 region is CASSLQGTGNTGELFF. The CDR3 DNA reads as TGCGCCAGCAGCCTTCAAGGGACAGGGAACACCGGGGAGCTGTTTTTT.

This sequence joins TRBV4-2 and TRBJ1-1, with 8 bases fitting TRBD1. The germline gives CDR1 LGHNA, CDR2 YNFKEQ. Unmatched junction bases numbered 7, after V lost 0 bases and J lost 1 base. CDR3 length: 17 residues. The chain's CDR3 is CASSQEGWGQENTEAFF. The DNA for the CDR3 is TGTGCCAGCAGCCAAGAAGGGTGGGGACAGGAGAACACTGAAGCTTTCTTT.

This CDR3 reads CASSLTAGRYNEQFF. The CDR3 nucleotides read TGTGCCAGCAGCTTAACAGCGGGACGATACAATGAGCAGTTCTTC. V and J are TRBV7-3 and TRBJ2-1, with 7 bases lining up with TRBD2. The CDR3 is 15 amino acids. Germline V gives CDR1 SGHTA, CDR2 FQGTGA. After removal of 0 bases from V and 4 bases from J, the junction contained 3 bases not matched to a gene.

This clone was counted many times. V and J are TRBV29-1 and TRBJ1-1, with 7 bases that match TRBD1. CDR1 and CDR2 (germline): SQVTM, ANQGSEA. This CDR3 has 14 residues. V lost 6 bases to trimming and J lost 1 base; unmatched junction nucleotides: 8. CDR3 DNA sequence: TGCAGCGTCCCAGGGGGAAACACGAACACTGAAGCTTTCTTT. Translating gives CSVPGGNTNTEAFF.

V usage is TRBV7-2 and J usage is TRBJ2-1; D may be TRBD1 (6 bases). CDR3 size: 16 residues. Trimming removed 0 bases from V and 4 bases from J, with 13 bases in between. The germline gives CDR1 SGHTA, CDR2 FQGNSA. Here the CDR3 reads CASSLATGGLYNEQFF. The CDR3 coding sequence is TGTGCCAGCAGCTTAGCGACAGGAGGATTATACAATGAGCAGTTCTTC. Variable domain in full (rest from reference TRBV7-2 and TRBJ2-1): GAGVSQSPSNKVTEKGKDVELRCDPISGHTALYWYRQSLGQGLEFLIYFQGNSAPDKSGLPSDRFSAERTGGSVSTLTIQRTQQEDSAVYLCASSLATGGLYNEQFFGPGTRLTVL.

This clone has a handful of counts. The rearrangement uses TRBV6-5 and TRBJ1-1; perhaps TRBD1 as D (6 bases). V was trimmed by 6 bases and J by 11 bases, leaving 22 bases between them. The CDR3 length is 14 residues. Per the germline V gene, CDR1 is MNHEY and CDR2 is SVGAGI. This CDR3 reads CASRANRYRTVAFF. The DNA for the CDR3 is TGTGCCAGCAGGGCAAACAGGTATAGGACAGTGGCTTTCTTT.

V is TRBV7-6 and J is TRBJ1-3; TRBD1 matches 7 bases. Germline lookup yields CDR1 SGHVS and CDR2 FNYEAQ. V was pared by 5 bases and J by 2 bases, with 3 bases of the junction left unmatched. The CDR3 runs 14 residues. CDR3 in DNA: TGTGCCAGCAGCCCCGGGACAGCTGGAAACACCATATATTTT. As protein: CASSPGTAGNTIYF.

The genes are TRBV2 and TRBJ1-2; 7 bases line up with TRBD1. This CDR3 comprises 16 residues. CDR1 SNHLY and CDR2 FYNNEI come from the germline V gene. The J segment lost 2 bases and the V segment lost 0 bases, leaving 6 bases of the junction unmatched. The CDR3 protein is CASSEAVQGENYGYTF. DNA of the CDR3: TGTGCCAGCAGTGAAGCGGTGCAGGGGGAGAACTATGGCTACACCTTC.

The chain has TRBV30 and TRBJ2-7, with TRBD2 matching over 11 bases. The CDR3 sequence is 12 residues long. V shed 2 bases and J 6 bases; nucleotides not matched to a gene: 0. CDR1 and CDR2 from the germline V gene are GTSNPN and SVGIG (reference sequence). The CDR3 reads CAWSTSGGEQYF. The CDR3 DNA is TGTGCCTGGAGTACTAGCGGGGGCGAGCAGTACTTC. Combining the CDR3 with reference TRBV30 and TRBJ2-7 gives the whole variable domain SQTIHQWPATLVQPVGSPLSLECTVEGTSNPNLYWYRQAAGRGLQLLFYSVGIGQISSEVPQNLSASRPQDRQFILSSKKLLLSDSGFYLCAWSTSGGEQYFGPGTRLTVT.

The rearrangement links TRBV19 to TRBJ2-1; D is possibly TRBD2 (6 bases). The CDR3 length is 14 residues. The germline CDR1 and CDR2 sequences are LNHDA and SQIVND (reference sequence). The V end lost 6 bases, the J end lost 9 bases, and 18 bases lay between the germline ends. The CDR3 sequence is CASRQQLAQSEQFF. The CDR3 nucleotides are TGTGCCAGTAGACAACAACTAGCCCAGAGTGAGCAGTTCTTC.

The CDR3 region is CASSRSRETYNEQFF. As DNA, the CDR3 is TGTGCCAGCAGCCGTTCCCGGGAGACCTACAATGAGCAGTTCTTC. The gene calls are TRBV7-3 and TRBJ2-1; possibly TRBD2 for D (6 bases). The CDR3 sequence is 15 residues long. Germline V lookup: CDR1 SGHTA, CDR2 FQGTGA. Trimming pared 5 bases from V and 2 bases from J, leaving 13 bases between. The full variable domain, with the rest looked up from reference TRBV7-3 and TRBJ2-1, is GAGVSQTPSNKVTEKGKYVELRCDPISGHTALYWYRQSLGQGPEFLIYFQGTGAADDSGLPNDRFFAVRPEGSVSTLKIQRTERGDSAVYLCASSRSRETYNEQFFGPGTRLTVL.

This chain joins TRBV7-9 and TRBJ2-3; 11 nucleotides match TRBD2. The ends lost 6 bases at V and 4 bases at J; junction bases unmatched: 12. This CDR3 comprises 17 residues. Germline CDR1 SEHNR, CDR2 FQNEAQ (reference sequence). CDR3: CASSLGIAGGPADTQYF. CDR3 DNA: TGTGCCAGCAGTCTTGGGATAGCGGGAGGGCCGGCAGATACGCAGTATTTT.

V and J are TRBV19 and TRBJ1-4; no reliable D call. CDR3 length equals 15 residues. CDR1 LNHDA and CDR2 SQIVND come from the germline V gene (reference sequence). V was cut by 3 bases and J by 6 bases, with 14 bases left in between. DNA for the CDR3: TGTGCCAGTAGTATGGCGGGTTTTAGTTATGAAAAACTGTTTTTT. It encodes CASSMAGFSYEKLFF.

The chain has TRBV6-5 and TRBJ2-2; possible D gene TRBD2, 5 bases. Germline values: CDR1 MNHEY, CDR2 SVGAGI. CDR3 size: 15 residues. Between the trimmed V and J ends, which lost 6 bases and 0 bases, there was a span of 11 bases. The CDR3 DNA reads TGTGCCAGCAGAGTAGCGAGAACGAACACCGGGGAGCTGTTTTTT. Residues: CASRVARTNTGELFF.